This entry features one T cell receptor beta chain sequence. Antigen: not known. The source of the sample is a study of cytomegalovirus exposure and HLA in healthy donors. Broader study findings: Reportedly, HLA-A and HLA-B alleles of most subjects were accurately predicted from TCR beta. Sequencing likely produced, as an artifact, a cluster of highly shared sequence variants.

The germline V gene encodes CDR1 SGHNT and CDR2 YYREEE (reference sequence). With 0 bases removed from V and 1 base from J, the gap between germline ends came to 11 bases. This CDR3 is 16 amino acids long. The primer mix had 60 Vbeta and 13 Jbeta primers. Assay: immunoSEQ multiplex PCR; the TCRdb copy retains only in-frame clones and omits some. The table records about 140,000 clones, 80% of them present only once. Sequencing was done on a sample of PBMCs. This receptor was identified in a man aged 30 to 39 in good health and CMV-seronegative. The chain is built from TRBV5-4 and TRBJ2-1; D is perhaps TRBD1 (6 bases). CDR3 sequence: CASSLGGLGSYNEQFF. CDR3 in DNA: TGTGCCAGCAGCTTGGGGGGGCTGGGGTCCTACAATGAGCAGTTCTTC.